The 16 T cell receptor beta chains given below trace back to one sample, sequenced in a study of blood T cell repertoires in COVID-19. Assay used: immunoSEQ multiplex PCR; TCRdb lists only in-frame clones, some missing. The data contain 300,000 to 400,000 clones, about 90% of them seen just once; the ten biggest clones take up about 5%. Sample: PBMCs or T cells enriched from blood (not recorded which). The receptors originated from a man aged 30-40 years who had recovered from COVID-19.

CDR3 residues: CASSRTSGGATHTGELFF. The DNA for the CDR3 is TGTGCCAGCAGCCGGACTAGCGGGGGGGCAACCCACACCGGGGAGCTGTTTTTT. The chain joins TRBV3-1 (or the pseudogene TRBV3-2) to TRBJ2-2, with TRBD2 matching over 15 bases. From germline, CDR1 is LGHDT and CDR2 YNNKEL (reference sequence). The CDR3 covers 18 residues. Unmatched junction bases numbered 6, after V lost 4 bases and J lost 3 bases.

CDR3 DNA: TGTGCCAGCAGCCAGATCCCGGGAGCCTACACCGGGGAGCTGTTTTTT. Translated, it gives CASSQIPGAYTGELFF. The V gene is TRBV7-9, the J gene TRBJ2-2; weak D call: TRBD2 (6 bases). Germline-derived CDR1 and CDR2 are SEHNR and FQNEAQ (reference sequence). The V and J ends lost 5 bases and 3 bases respectively, with 16 bases between them. This CDR3 contains 16 residues.

Notes on this clone: Other DNA sequences of this sample code for an identical CDR3. The chain carries TRBV19 and TRBJ2-2; D is possibly TRBD2 (6 bases). The CDR3 loop spans 15 amino acids. V gave up 1 base and J gave up 0 bases, with 6 bases separating them. Per the germline V gene, CDR1 is LNHDA and CDR2 is SQIVND (reference sequence). Here the CDR3 DNA reads TGTGCCAGTAGTATAGGACTAGCGAACACCGGGGAGCTGTTTTTT. Protein sequence: CASSIGLANTGELFF.

This clone was counted once. The chain links TRBV9 to TRBJ1-6; D gene unclear. The germline gives CDR1 SGDLS, CDR2 YYNGEE. V lost 3 bases and J lost 0, with 7 bases in between. The CDR3 extends over 15 amino acids. The CDR3 is CASSESSSYNSPLHF. The CDR3 DNA reads as TGTGCCAGCAGCGAATCCAGCTCCTATAATTCACCCCTCCACTTT.

The rearrangement joins TRBV30 to TRBJ1-2; 8 bases map to TRBD1. V was clipped by 3 bases and J by 0 bases; unmatched bases: 0. Germline loops: CDR1 GTSNPN, CDR2 SVGIG (reference sequence). The length of the CDR3 is 13 residues. The CDR3 loop reads CAWRGQANYGYTF. CDR3 sequence (DNA): TGTGCCTGGAGGGGACAGGCTAACTATGGCTACACCTTC. Variable domain in full (rest from reference TRBV30 and TRBJ1-2): SQTIHQWPATLVQPVGSPLSLECTVEGTSNPNLYWYRQAAGRGLQLLFYSVGIGQISSEVPQNLSASRPQDRQFILSSKKLLLSDSGFYLCAWRGQANYGYTFGSGTRLTVV.

The V call is TRBV6-5, the J call TRBJ2-7; TRBD1 is a possible D gene (6 bases). Germline CDR1 and CDR2: MNHEY and SVGAGI. V lost 0 bases, J lost 2 bases, and 11 bases lay in between. The CDR3 totals 15 residues. The CDR3 region is CASSYSGGQTYEQYF. The CDR3 nucleotides are TGTGCCAGCAGTTACTCCGGTGGACAGACCTACGAGCAGTACTTC.

The rearrangement joins TRBV2 to TRBJ1-5; maybe TRBD1 (5 bases). The CDR3 totals 15 residues. With 2 bases removed from V and 3 bases from J, the gap between germline ends came to 11 bases. The V gene's germline CDR1 is SNHLY and CDR2 FYNNEI. CDR3 nucleotide sequence: TGTGCCAGCAGTGAATGGAGGGACCTCAATCAGCCCCAGCATTTT. Translated, it gives CASSEWRDLNQPQHF.

This sequence joins TRBV5-8 and TRBJ2-4; D might be TRBD1 (6 bases). Germline lookup yields CDR1 SGHTS and CDR2 YDEGEE. The germline V and J ends were trimmed by 0 bases and 3 bases, with 16 bases remaining between them. CDR3 length: 17 amino acids. The CDR3 nucleotides are TGTGCCAGCAGCTTGGAACAGGGATTATTGTACAAAAACATTCAGTACTTC. It specifies CASSLEQGLLYKNIQYF.

This clone came up a few times. V usage is TRBV5-1 and J usage is TRBJ2-5, with a tentative D call TRBD2 (6 bases). V dropped 2 bases and J dropped 1 base, with 12 bases sitting between them. Germline CDR1 reads SGHRS; CDR2 reads YFSETQ. CDR3 length: 15 residues. The CDR3 sequence: CASSFSSGGQETQYF. The CDR3 DNA is TGCGCCAGCAGCTTTTCTTCCGGGGGCCAAGAGACCCAGTACTTC.

In this sample, this clone turned up a few times. V usage is TRBV6-4 and J usage is TRBJ2-3; TRBD2 matches at 9 bases. The trim removed 4 bases at V and 4 bases at J, leaving 6 bases unmatched. This CDR3 contains 15 residues. Germline CDR1 MRHNA, CDR2 SNTAGT. CDR3: CASSVSGGEADTQYF. In DNA, the CDR3 is TGTGCCAGCAGTGTTAGCGGGGGAGAAGCAGATACGCAGTATTTT.

The V call is TRBV10-2, the J call TRBJ1-2, with 7 bases that match TRBD1. CDR1 WSHSY and CDR2 SAAADI come from the germline V gene. The J segment lost 4 bases and the V segment lost 7 bases, leaving 9 bases of the junction unmatched. This CDR3 has 14 residues. CDR3 sequence: CASTSRTGGYGYTF. Here the CDR3 DNA reads TGCGCCAGCACTTCCCGGACAGGAGGCTATGGCTACACCTTC.

The rearrangement joins TRBV19 to TRBJ2-2, with D tentatively TRBD1 (5 bases). Trimming took 5 bases from V and 4 from J, leaving 17 bases between them. The germline gives CDR1 LNHDA, CDR2 SQIVND (reference sequence). The CDR3 consists of 16 residues. CDR3 in amino acids: CASSASRARSTGELFF. The DNA of the CDR3 is TGTGCCAGTAGTGCATCCAGGGCGAGAAGCACCGGGGAGCTGTTTTTT.

This clone came up a few times. The chain carries TRBV6-5 and TRBJ1-6, with a possible D match to TRBD1 (6 bases). Trimming took 10 bases from V and 7 from J, leaving 11 bases between them. Germline loops: CDR1 MNHEY, CDR2 SVGAGI. The CDR3 sequence is 12 residues long. The CDR3 sequence: CATQGLNSPLHF. In DNA form, the CDR3 reads TGTGCCACGCAGGGGTTAAATTCACCCCTCCACTTT.

The chain links TRBV12-3 or TRBV12-4 to TRBJ1-2, with a possible D match to TRBD1 (6 bases). The V end was cut by 6 bases, the J end by 4 bases, with 12 bases between. This CDR3 is built from 13 residues. CDR3 amino acids: CASRSDSTYGYTF. DNA of the CDR3: TGTGCCAGCAGGTCGGACAGCACCTATGGCTACACCTTC.

The gene calls are TRBV5-1 and TRBJ2-7, with 12 nucleotides matching TRBD2. V lost 4 bases, J lost 9 bases, and 8 bases stayed unmatched. This CDR3 region has 14 residues. Germline CDR1 reads SGHRS; CDR2 reads YFSETQ. The CDR3 nucleotides read TGCGCCAGCAGCCCCAATCTAGCGGGGGGGACGCAGTACTTC. Translating gives CASSPNLAGGTQYF.

The rearrangement links TRBV28 to TRBJ1-4; TRBD1 agrees at 9 bases. The germline CDR1 and CDR2 sequences are MDHEN and SYDVKM. Trimming took 4 bases from V and 8 from J; bases not matched to a gene: 5. This CDR3 is 14 amino acids long. This CDR3 is CASSSDRGREKLFF. CDR3 coding DNA: TGTGCCAGCAGTTCGGACAGGGGTAGGGAAAAACTGTTTTTT.